These 22 T cell receptor beta chains share one sample of origin, sequenced in a study of blood T cell repertoires in COVID-19. Clones were read by immunoSEQ multiplex PCR, and TCRdb kept only the in-frame ones, dropping some. In the table there are tens of thousands of clones, around nine tenths of which are singletons. The source material was peripheral blood. The receptors here all came from a man between 60 and 70 years old with acute or convalescent COVID-19.

This chain uses TRBV2 with TRBJ2-7; TRBD2 matches 9 bases. Per germline, CDR1 SNHLY and CDR2 FYNNEI. The CDR3 consists of 15 residues. Trimming at V came to 8 bases and at J to 3 bases, leaving 11 bases not matched to a gene. The CDR3 region is CASSVTSGALYEQYF. Here the CDR3 DNA reads TGTGCCAGCTCAGTGACTAGCGGCGCGCTCTACGAGCAGTACTTC.

As regards this clone: Its ends do not fully match the called genes, so a read error is possible. The chain couples TRBV20-1 to TRBJ1-2; D uncertain. The CDR3 extends over 10 amino acids. The germline V gene has CDR1 DFQATT and CDR2 SNEGSKA (reference sequence). The CDR3 DNA reads TGCAGTGCTAGAGATAGAGTGCCCTCCTTC. It translates to CSARDRVPSF.

V and J are TRBV3-1 (or the pseudogene TRBV3-2) and TRBJ2-7; D gene uncertain. The CDR3 has 14 amino acids. Per germline, CDR1 LGHDT and CDR2 YNNKEL (reference sequence). Trimming removed 3 bases at V and 2 bases at J, with 11 bases between. The CDR3 region has the DNA TGTGCCAGCAGCCAGGCGGTTCGAGCCTACGAGCAGTACTTC. Its translation is CASSQAVRAYEQYF.

The V gene is TRBV5-4, the J gene TRBJ2-5; 12 nucleotides agree with TRBD2. The CDR3 has 14 residues. Germline V CDR1 and CDR2: SGHNT, YYREEE (reference sequence). V lost 2 bases and J lost 5; bases outside the gene matches: 1. In DNA form, the CDR3 reads TGTGCCAGCAGCTTCGGACTAGCGGGGGAGACCCAGTACTTC. This sequence encodes CASSFGLAGETQYF.

The rearrangement links TRBV19 to TRBJ1-3; D not certain. Per the germline V gene, CDR1 is LNHDA and CDR2 is SQIVND (reference sequence). The CDR3 consists of 15 residues. Trimming cost V 5 bases and J 2 bases, with 13 bases left between them. CDR3 sequence: CASSYLLSAGNTIYF. Written as DNA, the CDR3 is TGTGCCAGTAGTTACCTACTATCGGCTGGAAACACCATATATTTT.

The chain carries TRBV5-1 and TRBJ2-7; 10 positions agree with TRBD1. Germline trimming cut 4 bases from V and 3 bases from J; bases unmatched to any gene: 4. The CDR3 sequence is 14 residues long. Germline V gene lookup returns CDR1 SGHRS and CDR2 YFSETQ. CDR3 amino acids: CASSAGTGVYEQYF. DNA for the CDR3: TGCGCCAGCAGCGCCGGGACAGGGGTCTACGAGCAGTACTTC.

J is TRBJ2-7 and V is TRBV28; D not certain. This CDR3 region has 11 residues. CDR1 is MDHEN, CDR2 SYDVKM, per germline. V lost 4 bases and J 4 bases, leaving 5 bases between the germline ends. The CDR3 nucleotides are TGTGCCAGCAGTTCGTTGTACGAGCAGTACTTC. Translating gives CASSSLYEQYF.

The rearrangement joins TRBV3-1 (or the pseudogene TRBV3-2) to TRBJ2-5; D gene unclear. V gave up 3 bases and J gave up 2 bases, with 13 bases separating them. The CDR3 runs 15 residues. Germline CDR1 LGHDT, CDR2 YNNKEL (reference sequence). Here the CDR3 reads CASSQGVHGQETQYF. In DNA, the CDR3 is TGTGCCAGCAGCCAGGGCGTACACGGACAAGAGACCCAGTACTTC.

This clone was seen only a few times. V is TRBV20-1 and J is TRBJ2-1; 9 bases map to TRBD2. The trim removed 3 bases at V and 3 bases at J, leaving 6 bases unmatched. This CDR3 has 15 amino acids. Germline V gives CDR1 DFQATT, CDR2 SNEGSKA (reference sequence). The CDR3 region is CSASAAGGYYNEQFF. DNA for the CDR3: TGCAGTGCTAGTGCAGCGGGAGGCTACTACAATGAGCAGTTCTTC.

The CDR3 DNA follows: TGCGCCAGCAGCTCCGGACTAGCGGGAGGGGATACGCAGTATTTT. Its translation is CASSSGLAGGDTQYF. The chain links TRBV5-1 to TRBJ2-3, with 15 bases identical to TRBD2. The V gene's germline CDR1 is SGHRS and CDR2 YFSETQ. CDR3 length: 15 residues. V was pared by 3 bases and J by 6 bases, with 2 bases of the junction left unmatched.

The chain combines TRBV7-9 with TRBJ2-5; D is possibly TRBD1 (5 bases). Trimming took 7 bases from V and 5 from J, leaving 17 bases between them. This CDR3 is 14 amino acids long. The germline gives CDR1 SEHNR, CDR2 FQNEAQ (reference sequence). As DNA, the CDR3 is TGTGCCAGCACCCAGGGCAGGGTCGGGGAGACCCAGTACTTC. Translation gives CASTQGRVGETQYF.

This clone was detected once. The chain links TRBV28 to TRBJ2-7; maybe TRBD2 (7 bases). Trimming shortened V by 6 bases and J by 1 base, and 16 bases separated the two germline ends. CDR3 length: 15 residues. CDR1 is MDHEN, CDR2 SYDVKM, per germline. The CDR3 nucleotides read TGTGCCAGCAGAGGGGGGGGTTCGGGGTCCTACGAGCAGTACTTC. As protein: CASRGGGSGSYEQYF.

The chain couples TRBV6-5 to TRBJ2-1, with D uncertain. The CDR3 spans 13 residues. V lost 7 bases and J 0 bases, leaving 7 bases between the germline ends. Germline V CDR1 and CDR2: MNHEY, SVGAGI. CDR3 DNA sequence: TGTGCCAGCATCCCGGGCTCCTACAATGAGCAGTTCTTC. It translates to CASIPGSYNEQFF.

As for this clone: In the same sample, other DNA sequences code for this CDR3. The chain uses TRBV2 and TRBJ2-7; TRBD2 agrees at 10 bases. This CDR3 has 14 amino acids. The trim removed 6 bases at V and 0 bases at J, leaving 2 bases unmatched. Germline V gene lookup returns CDR1 SNHLY and CDR2 FYNNEI. CDR3 nucleotide sequence: TGTGCCAGCAGGTCTAGCGGGAGCTCCTACGAGCAGTACTTC. Protein sequence: CASRSSGSSYEQYF.

The rearrangement uses TRBV6-5 and TRBJ2-7; D gene unclear. V was shortened by 6 bases and J by 3 bases, with 15 bases between the two germline ends. CDR1 MNHEY and CDR2 SVGAGI come from the germline V gene. This CDR3 is built from 14 residues. CDR3: CASSQTRPGYEQYF. The CDR3 nucleotides are TGTGCCAGCAGCCAAACTCGTCCCGGCTACGAGCAGTACTTC.

The V and J genes are TRBV7-3 and TRBJ2-3; D possibly corresponds to TRBD2 (5 bases). V lost 1 base and J lost 1, with 9 bases in between. CDR3 length: 15 residues. Germline loops: CDR1 SGHTA, CDR2 FQGTGA. The CDR3 loop is CASSLNLAGTDTQYF. The CDR3 coding sequence is TGTGCCAGCAGCTTAAATCTAGCCGGCACAGATACGCAGTATTTT.

The CDR3 DNA is TGTGCCAGCAGCCAGCCCCGACAGGAGAACTTCTCCTACGAGCAGTACTTC. Protein product: CASSQPRQENFSYEQYF. The V gene is TRBV7-3, the J gene TRBJ2-7, with D maybe TRBD1 (6 bases). This CDR3 has 17 amino acids. Germline V gene lookup returns CDR1 SGHTA and CDR2 FQGTGA. V lost 5 bases to trimming and J lost 0 bases, with 20 bases between them.

This clone has only a few counts. V gene TRBV2 combines with J gene TRBJ1-5; 7 bases map to TRBD1. This CDR3 has 14 amino acids. Germline CDR1 and CDR2: SNHLY and FYNNEI. V dropped 6 bases and J dropped 3; count of bases not matched to a gene: 5. The CDR3 reads CASRLTGANQPQHF. In nucleotides, the CDR3 is TGTGCCAGCAGACTAACAGGGGCCAATCAGCCCCAGCATTTT.

V gene TRBV6-5 combines with J gene TRBJ1-1, with unresolved D. CDR3 length: 15 residues. Trimming left V 2 bases short and J 0 bases short, with 10 bases between. The germline CDR1 and CDR2 sequences are MNHEY and SVGAGI. This chain's CDR3 is CASSYQVSVNTEAFF. The CDR3 bases are TGTGCCAGCAGTTACCAAGTTTCAGTGAACACTGAAGCTTTCTTT.

The chain uses TRBV11-2 and TRBJ2-1; 11 nucleotides align to TRBD1. Unmatched junction bases numbered 0, after V lost 5 bases and J lost 6 bases. CDR1 SGHAT and CDR2 FQNNGV come from the germline V gene. CDR3 length: 13 residues. CDR3 region: CASSGTGGNEQFF. The CDR3 region has the DNA TGTGCCAGCAGCGGGACAGGGGGCAATGAGCAGTTCTTC.

The chain has TRBV12-3 or TRBV12-4 and TRBJ1-2, with 10 bases matching TRBD1. The V segment lost 8 bases and the J segment 4 bases; nucleotides outside the gene matches: 4. This CDR3 has 13 residues. CDR3 region: CASGQGEIYGYTF. The CDR3 DNA follows: TGTGCCAGCGGACAGGGGGAGATCTATGGCTACACCTTC.

The V and J genes are TRBV24-1 and TRBJ2-3; possibly TRBD1 for D (5 bases). In germline, CDR1 is KGHDR, CDR2 SFDVKD. This CDR3 has 14 residues. With 7 bases removed from V and 1 base from J, the gap between germline ends came to 11 bases. CDR3 DNA: TGTGCCACCAGACTCTTGACAGGCACAGATACGCAGTATTTT. Protein sequence: CATRLLTGTDTQYF.